This T cell receptor beta chain was found in a study of regulatory dendritic cells for organ transplantation. TCRdb keeps only in-frame clones here, not all; method: immunoSEQ multiplex PCR. The data show about 34,000 clones, with roughly nine tenths seen just once and more than 0.055% held by the top ten. Germline values: CDR1 LNHDA, CDR2 SQIVND (reference sequence). CDR3 length equals 11 residues. The receptor was derived from a human donor in good health. Sequences were obtained from naive CD4+ T cells from blood. As to subset: CD45RA+ naive T cells. The gene calls are TRBV19 and TRBJ1-1; TRBD1 is a possible D gene (6 bases). The CDR3 sequence is CAVGASGEAFF. DNA for the CDR3: TGTGCAGTGGGGGCCTCCGGTGAAGCTTTCTTT.